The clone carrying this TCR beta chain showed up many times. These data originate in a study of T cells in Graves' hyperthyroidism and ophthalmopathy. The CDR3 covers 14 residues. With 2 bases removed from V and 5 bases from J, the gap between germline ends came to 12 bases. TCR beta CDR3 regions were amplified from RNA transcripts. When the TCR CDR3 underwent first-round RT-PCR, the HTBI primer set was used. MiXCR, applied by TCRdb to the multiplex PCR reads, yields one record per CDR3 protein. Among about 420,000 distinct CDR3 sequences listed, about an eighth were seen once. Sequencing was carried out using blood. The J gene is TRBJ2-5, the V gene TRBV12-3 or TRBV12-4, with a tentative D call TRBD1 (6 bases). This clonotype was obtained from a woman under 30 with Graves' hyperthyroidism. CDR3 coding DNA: TGTGCCAGCAGTTTAAGCAGGGGATACGAGACCCAGTACTTC. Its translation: CASSLSRGYETQYF.